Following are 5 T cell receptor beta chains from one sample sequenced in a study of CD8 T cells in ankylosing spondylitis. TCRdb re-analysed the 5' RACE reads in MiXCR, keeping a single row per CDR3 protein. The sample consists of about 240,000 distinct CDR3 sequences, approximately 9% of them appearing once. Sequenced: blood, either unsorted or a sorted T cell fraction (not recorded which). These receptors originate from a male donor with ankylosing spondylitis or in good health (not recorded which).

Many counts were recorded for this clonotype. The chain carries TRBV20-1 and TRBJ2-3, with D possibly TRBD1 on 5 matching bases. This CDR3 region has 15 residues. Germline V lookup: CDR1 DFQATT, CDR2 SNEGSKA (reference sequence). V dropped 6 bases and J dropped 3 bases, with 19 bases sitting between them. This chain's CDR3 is CSAPDTLGMTDTQYF. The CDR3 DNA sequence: TGCAGTGCGCCGGACACGTTGGGGATGACAGATACGCAGTATTTT.

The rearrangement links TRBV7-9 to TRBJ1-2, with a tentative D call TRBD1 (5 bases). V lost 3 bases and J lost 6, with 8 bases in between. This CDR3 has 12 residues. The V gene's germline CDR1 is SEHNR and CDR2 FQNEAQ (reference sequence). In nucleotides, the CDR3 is TGTGCCAGCAGCTTCACAGGTGATGGCTACACCTTC. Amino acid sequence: CASSFTGDGYTF.

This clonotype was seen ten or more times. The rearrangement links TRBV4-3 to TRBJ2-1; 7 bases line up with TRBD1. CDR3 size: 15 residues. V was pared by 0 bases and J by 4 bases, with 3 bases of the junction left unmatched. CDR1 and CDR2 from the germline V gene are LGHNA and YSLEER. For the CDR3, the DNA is TGCGCCAGCAGCCAAGATGGGGGACAGTACAATGAGCAGTTCTTC. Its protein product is CASSQDGGQYNEQFF.

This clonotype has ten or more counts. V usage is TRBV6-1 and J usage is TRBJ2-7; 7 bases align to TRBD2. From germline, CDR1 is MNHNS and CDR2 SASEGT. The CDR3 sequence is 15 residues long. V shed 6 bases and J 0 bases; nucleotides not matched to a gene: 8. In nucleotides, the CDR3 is TGTGCCAGCAGGGAGGGCCTAGCGGACTCCTACGAGCAGTACTTC. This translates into CASREGLADSYEQYF.

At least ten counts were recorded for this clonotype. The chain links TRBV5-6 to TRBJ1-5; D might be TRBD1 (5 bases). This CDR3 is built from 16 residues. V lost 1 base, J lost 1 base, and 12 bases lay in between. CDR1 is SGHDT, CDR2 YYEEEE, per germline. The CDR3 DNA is TGTGCCAGCAGCTTGTCGCAGGGTGGGAGCAATCAGCCCCAGCATTTT. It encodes CASSLSQGGSNQPQHF.